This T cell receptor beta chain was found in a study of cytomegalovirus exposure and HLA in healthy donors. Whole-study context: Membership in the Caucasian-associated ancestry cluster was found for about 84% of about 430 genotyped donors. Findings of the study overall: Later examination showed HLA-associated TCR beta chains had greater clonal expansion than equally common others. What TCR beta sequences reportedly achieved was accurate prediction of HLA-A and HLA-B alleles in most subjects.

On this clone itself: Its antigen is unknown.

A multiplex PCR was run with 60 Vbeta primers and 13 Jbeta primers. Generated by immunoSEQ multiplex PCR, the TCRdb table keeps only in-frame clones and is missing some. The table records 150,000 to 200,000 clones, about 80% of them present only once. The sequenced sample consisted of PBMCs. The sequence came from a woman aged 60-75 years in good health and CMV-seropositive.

The CDR3 here is CASSLDTGELFF. For the CDR3, the DNA is TGTGCCAGCAGCCTCGACACCGGGGAGCTGTTTTTT. This rearrangement joins TRBV5-4 to TRBJ2-2; D unresolved. The CDR3 loop spans 12 amino acids. Germline lookup yields CDR1 SGHNT and CDR2 YYREEE (reference sequence). V lost 4 bases and J lost 3, with 4 bases in between.